A single sample is the source of the 23 T cell receptor beta chains below, sequenced in a study of CD8 T cells in ankylosing spondylitis. General study points: A TCR beta motif of 7 to 9 highly homologous variants seemed to mark ankylosing spondylitis blood.

Antigens for these TCRs are unknown. From the 5' RACE reads, TCRdb called clonotypes with MiXCR, one entry per CDR3 protein. Among hundreds of thousands of distinct CDR3 sequences listed, about 18% were seen once. Specimen: blood, either unsorted or a sorted T cell fraction (not recorded which). Receptor source: a male donor with ankylosing spondylitis.

CDR3 region: CASSLTGSAYEQYF. Here the CDR3 DNA reads TGTGCCAGCAGTCTCACCGGGAGCGCCTACGAGCAGTACTTC. The gene calls are TRBV12-3 or TRBV12-4 and TRBJ2-7; tentatively, D is TRBD2 (6 bases). The CDR3 contains 14 residues. With 5 bases removed from V and 2 bases from J, the gap between germline ends came to 13 bases.

The chain recombines TRBV7-9 with TRBJ1-2; 12 bases match TRBD1. The V gene end was trimmed by 2 bases and the J gene end by 6 bases; junction bases not matched to a gene: 4. The germline V gene encodes CDR1 SEHNR and CDR2 FQNEAQ (reference sequence). CDR3 length: 15 residues. The CDR3 region is CASSLSGTGGHGYTF. For the CDR3, the DNA is TGTGCCAGCAGCTTATCCGGGACAGGGGGCCATGGCTACACCTTC.

The CDR3: CASSIFQGPYEQYF. The DNA of the CDR3 is TGTGCCAGTAGTATTTTTCAGGGGCCCTACGAGCAGTACTTC. V and J are TRBV19 and TRBJ2-7, with a tentative D call TRBD1 (6 bases). The V end was cut by 3 bases, the J end by 2 bases, with 11 bases between. CDR1 is LNHDA, CDR2 SQIVND, per germline (reference sequence). The CDR3 has 14 residues.

The chain combines TRBV6-5 with TRBJ1-1, with 8 bases that match TRBD1. The CDR3 totals 18 residues. The V gene's germline CDR1 is MNHEY and CDR2 SVGAGI. The ends lost 0 bases at V and 3 bases at J; junction bases unmatched: 12. CDR3 in DNA: TGTGCCAGCAGTTACTCGAGACTGTACAGGGGGGGGGACACTGAAGCTTTCTTT. Its protein is CASSYSRLYRGGDTEAFF.

The J gene is TRBJ2-7, the V gene TRBV9; D ambiguous. V dropped 4 bases and J dropped 5 bases, with 16 bases sitting between them. The CDR3 covers 14 residues. Per the germline V gene, CDR1 is SGDLS and CDR2 is YYNGEE. The DNA of the CDR3 is TGTGCCAGCAGCCCAAGACCCGCGGTCAACGAGCAGTACTTC. Translating gives CASSPRPAVNEQYF.

This clonotype has more than one count but fewer than ten. The chain employs TRBV2 and TRBJ2-1, with D perhaps matching TRBD2 (7 bases). V was clipped by 3 bases and J by 2 bases, with 14 bases between them. This CDR3 comprises 16 residues. Germline values: CDR1 SNHLY, CDR2 FYNNEI. The CDR3, as DNA: TGTGCCAGCAGTGAGGCAAAGGGGGGGCCCTACAATGAGCAGTTCTTC. It encodes CASSEAKGGPYNEQFF.

This clonotype was observed a few times. This chain joins TRBV11-2 and TRBJ2-1, with TRBD2 matching 7 bases. Germline V gives CDR1 SGHAT, CDR2 FQNNGV. V shed 6 bases, J shed 7 bases, and the junction held 12 bases outside the gene matches. The CDR3 has 15 amino acids. The CDR3 here is CASRPRGRALNEQFF. The CDR3 DNA follows: TGTGCCAGCAGGCCCCGAGGGAGGGCCCTGAATGAGCAGTTCTTC.

This clonotype was detected many times. The chain couples TRBV12-3 or TRBV12-4 to TRBJ1-2; D gene ambiguous. The V end was cut by 3 bases, the J end by 4 bases, with 12 bases between. This CDR3 has 14 amino acids. Here the CDR3 DNA reads TGTGCCAGCAGTTTGGACCCCACTACCTATGGCTACACCTTC. It codes for CASSLDPTTYGYTF.

This clonotype was counted at least ten times. The rearrangement joins TRBV27 to TRBJ2-2, with D hard to call. There are 14 residues in the CDR3. V was shortened by 6 bases and J by 2 bases, with 10 bases between the two germline ends. The germline gives CDR1 MNHEY, CDR2 SMNVEV (reference sequence). The CDR3: CASSLGPNTGELFF. The CDR3 nucleotides are TGTGCCAGCAGCTTAGGTCCAAACACCGGGGAGCTGTTTTTT.

The chain combines TRBV7-6 with TRBJ1-1; weak D call: TRBD1 (6 bases). Germline values: CDR1 SGHVS, CDR2 FNYEAQ. The germline V and J ends were trimmed by 5 bases and 0 bases, with 13 bases remaining between them. The CDR3 consists of 15 residues. CDR3: CASSELGGMNTEAFF. CDR3 DNA: TGTGCCAGCAGCGAACTGGGGGGCATGAACACTGAAGCTTTCTTT.

This clonotype showed up just a few times. V and J are TRBV4-3 and TRBJ1-2; D is undetermined. Between the trimmed V and J ends, which lost 0 bases and 1 base, there was a span of 9 bases. Germline V gene lookup returns CDR1 LGHNA and CDR2 YSLEER. The CDR3 has 15 residues. The CDR3 sequence: CASSQETEGNYGYTF. The DNA of the CDR3 is TGCGCCAGCAGCCAAGAGACTGAGGGTAACTATGGCTACACCTTC.

This clonotype has ten or more counts. This chain links TRBV10-3 with TRBJ2-7; no clear D. V lost 3 bases and J lost 3, with 3 bases in between. Per the germline V gene, CDR1 is ENHRY and CDR2 is SYGVKD. This CDR3 has 11 amino acids. CDR3 DNA sequence: TGTGCCATCAGTGACAGCTACGAGCAGTACTTC. It translates to CAISDSYEQYF.

The chain employs TRBV24-1 and TRBJ2-1, with a weak D call TRBD2 (6 bases). Germline V gene data show CDR1 as KGHDR and CDR2 as SFDVKD. V was pared by 3 bases and J by 2 bases, with 10 bases between. The CDR3 spans 15 residues. The CDR3 DNA reads as TGTGCCACCAGTGATCCCGGGAGCGCCTACAATGAGCAGTTCTTC. Translating it yields CATSDPGSAYNEQFF.

The J gene is TRBJ2-2, the V gene TRBV11-2, with 8 bases identical to TRBD2. The trim removed 0 bases at V and 1 base at J, leaving 7 bases unmatched. CDR3 length equals 18 residues. CDR1 is SGHAT, CDR2 FQNNGV, per germline. CDR3 region: CASSLDVLAGMNTGELFF. The DNA of the CDR3 is TGTGCCAGCAGCTTAGATGTGCTAGCGGGCATGAACACCGGGGAGCTGTTTTTT. The variable domain in full, completed from reference TRBV11-2 and TRBJ2-2, reads EAGVAQSPRYKIIEKRQSVAFWCNPISGHATLYWYQQILGQGPKLLIQFQNNGVVDDSQLPKDRFSAERLKGVDSTLKIQPAKLEDSAVYLCASSLDVLAGMNTGELFFGEGSRLTVL.

V and J are TRBV5-5 and TRBJ2-7, with D perhaps TRBD1 (6 bases). Germline CDR1 and CDR2: SGHKS and YYEKEE (reference sequence). The V end lost 6 bases, the J end lost 0 bases, and 10 bases lay between the germline ends. This CDR3 region has 13 residues. The CDR3 loop is CASTDSRSYEQYF. Here the CDR3 DNA reads TGTGCCAGCACGGACAGCCGCTCCTACGAGCAGTACTTC.

This chain links TRBV4-1 with TRBJ1-5; TRBD1 matches 7 bases. The ends lost 0 bases at V and 6 bases at J; junction bases unmatched: 5. This CDR3 contains 15 residues. Germline values: CDR1 MGHRA, CDR2 YSYEKL. The CDR3, as DNA: TGCGCCAGCAGCCAAGAACAGGGGTTCGTTCAGCCCCAGCATTTT. Protein sequence: CASSQEQGFVQPQHF.

In its sample, this clonotype was seen a few times. The chain has TRBV15 and TRBJ2-1, with a tentative D call TRBD1 (6 bases). Trimming took off 0 bases at V and 6 bases at J, with 9 bases between the two ends. The CDR3 covers 14 residues. The V gene's germline CDR1 is LNHNV and CDR2 YYDKDF (reference sequence). CDR3 bases: TGTGCCACCAGCAGAGACGCGACAGGCAATGAGCAGTTCTTC. Protein product: CATSRDATGNEQFF.

The chain recombines TRBV4-3 with TRBJ2-7; 7 bases match TRBD2. This CDR3 spans 15 amino acids. Germline loops: CDR1 LGHNA, CDR2 YSLEER. With V trimmed by 1 base and J by 2 bases, 5 bases remained unmatched. CDR3 sequence reads: CASSQASGLAYEQYF. The CDR3, as DNA: TGCGCCAGCAGCCAAGCATCCGGACTAGCCTACGAGCAGTACTTC.

The chain employs TRBV5-5 and TRBJ2-5, with D hard to call. This CDR3 region has 13 residues. The ends were cut back, 1 base at V and 2 bases at J, with 6 bases in the middle. The germline CDR1 and CDR2 sequences are SGHKS and YYEKEE (reference sequence). CDR3 coding DNA: TGTGCCAGCAGCTTGTGGGTACAAGAGACCCAGTACTTC. It is translated as CASSLWVQETQYF.

This clonotype has just a few counts. CDR3 nucleotides: TGTGCCAGCAGCCCCTATAAGACAGGGGAGGGCGACGAGCAGTACTTC. Protein: CASSPYKTGEGDEQYF. This chain uses TRBV7-9 with TRBJ2-7, with a possible D match to TRBD1 (8 bases). The CDR3 totals 16 residues. Germline V CDR1 and CDR2: SEHNR, FQNEAQ (reference sequence). With 5 bases removed from V and 5 bases from J, the gap between germline ends came to 22 bases.

This clonotype showed up just a few times. The rearrangement links TRBV7-2 to TRBJ1-1; D gene ambiguous. Germline values: CDR1 SGHTA, CDR2 FQGNSA. The germline V and J ends were trimmed by 1 base and 7 bases, with 16 bases remaining between them. This CDR3 contains 15 residues. The CDR3 sequence is CASSLVDTVGIEAFF. The CDR3, as DNA: TGTGCCAGCAGCTTAGTAGACACGGTCGGAATTGAAGCTTTCTTT.

This clonotype was observed many times. V usage is TRBV12-3 or TRBV12-4 and J usage is TRBJ1-2; 9 nucleotides match TRBD1. V lost 4 bases, J lost 8 bases, and 14 bases stayed unmatched. The CDR3 has 16 residues. CDR3 sequence: CASSSPIRQGVGGYTF. In DNA, the CDR3 is TGTGCCAGCAGTTCCCCAATCCGACAGGGGGTTGGGGGCTACACCTTC.

This clonotype was detected only a few times. The genes are TRBV7-9 and TRBJ2-2; D unclear. Trimming took 5 bases from V and 4 from J, leaving 8 bases between them. The CDR3 loop spans 13 amino acids. Germline CDR1 SEHNR, CDR2 FQNEAQ (reference sequence). CDR3 nucleotides: TGTGCCAGCAGCGTACAGAGCACCGGGGAGCTGTTTTTT. The encoded protein is CASSVQSTGELFF.